The TCR beta chain under discussion was sequenced for a study of blood T cell repertoires in COVID-19. Study-wide background: There were acute and convalescent COVID-19 samples, and they came from the United States, Italy and Spain. Sample material is recorded as cDNA or gDNA derived from T cells, B-cell-depleted T cells, or PBMCs.

Original processing methods: Amplification of reference gene primers was used by the study to estimate nucleated cell counts. This table comes from immunoSEQ multiplex PCR, and its TCRdb copy is limited to in-frame clones, with some not included. For V, J and clone size, that table is used; D and trimming come from the DNA. The sample records about 340,000 clones, under 95% being singletons. The length of the CDR3 is 12 residues. V was pared by 6 bases and J by 7 bases, with 15 bases between. In germline, CDR1 is SQVTM, CDR2 ANQGSEA. The sequenced sample consisted of peripheral blood. The clonotype was recovered from a woman aged 18 to 35 who had recovered from COVID-19. This chain uses TRBV29-1 with TRBJ1-2; TRBD1 is a possible D gene (5 bases). The CDR3 nucleotides are TGCAGCGTCTATGGAGGGACGCCTGGCTACACCTTC. Protein sequence: CSVYGGTPGYTF.